A single T cell receptor (beta chain) is shown here with its context. The antigen is undetermined. The germline gives CDR1 MNHNS, CDR2 SASEGT. Trimming pared 6 bases from V and 6 bases from J, leaving 12 bases between. CDR3 length equals 12 residues. This table comes from immunoSEQ multiplex PCR, and its TCRdb copy is limited to in-frame clones, with some not included. The sample carries roughly 120,000 clones, more than 90% recorded once. This record comes from a study of graft-versus-host responses after intestinal transplantation. Study information: Tacrolimus and steroids were given for two to three years to all recipients after anti-thymocyte globulin induction.

The receptor was isolated from a human donor who was the organ donor for an intestinal transplant. J is TRBJ2-7 and V is TRBV6-1; D is ambiguous. Specimen: unstimulated CD4+ T cells sorted from spleen or lymph node cells, collected before transplant. The CDR3 sequence: CASSRTPSEQYF. The CDR3 nucleotides read TGTGCCAGCAGCCGTACACCCTCCGAGCAGTACTTC.